This T cell receptor (beta chain) was sequenced for a study of blood T cell repertoires in COVID-19 (dated by TCRdb to between 2020 and 2021). A note on the overall study: The collaborator samples originated in the United States, Italy and Spain and spanned the acute and convalescent phases of COVID-19. The samples were drawn from two sources: the first 160 participants of the ongoing ImmuneRACE study, and 1,254 subjects contributed by 6 global collaborators. The prospective study material was composed of cDNA or gDNA derived from T cells, B-cell-depleted T cells, or PBMCs. A freely available public database, intended as a resource for researchers studying the immune response to SARS-CoV-2, is where the repertoires were released. The dataset comprised deeply sampled blood TCRbeta repertoires from subjects exposed to, actively infected with, or recovered from COVID-19. Where available, HLA class I and class II types were taken from metadata supplied by the sample provider and were not determined by assay-based typing. Nearly every sample came with metadata listing a de-identified subject ID, COVID-19 status, age in years and sex. General conclusions and limits of the study: Clinical and demographic metadata were provided uncurated, with the amount varying by source and participant.

Participants in the prospective study were enrolled through a virtual design, were aged roughly 18 to 100 years, and lived in roughly 25 United States geographic areas. To assign participants to cohorts, the prospective study relied on clinical history that participants themselves reported in a screening survey and a study questionnaire. Exposed participants were defined as having been in contact with someone with a PCR-confirmed or clinician-diagnosed COVID-19 case within 2 weeks of study entry. Each participant in the prospective study had whole blood, serum and a nasopharyngeal or oropharyngeal swab collected by mobile phlebotomists. Prospective study participants could optionally give additional blood draws and questionnaires over an approximately two-month period. Prospective study blood samples were shipped either frozen or at room temperature before DNA extraction. The V end gives up 6 bases and the J end 1 base, leaving 8 bases in the junction not matched to a gene. The CDR3, from cysteine to phenylalanine, totals 16 residues. Only the CDR3 DNA stays, 48 bases, in frame from base 1. The germline V gene (reference sequence) yields LGHDT for CDR1 and YNNKEL for CDR2.

TCRbeta CDR3 regions were amplified from genomic DNA by means of the immunoSEQ Assay, a bias-controlled multiplex PCR. In the original analysis: The number of nucleated cells in each sample was estimated from the amplification of reference gene primers within the assay. Sequence reads were collapsed and filtered to measure the absolute abundance of every unique TCRbeta CDR3 rearrangement. For each sample, productive Simpson clonality was calculated by taking the square root of Simpson's diversity index across productive rearrangements. Here the immuneACCESS table is served through TCRdb, limited to in-frame sequences with V and J called. Missing clones are a known gap in these copies; in checked studies unresolved V genes cover under half, and the rest lacks a known reason. The V and J calls and clone size come from that table; D and trimming were worked out from the DNA. Across this sample there are almost 350,000 clones, with 88% seen only once. The ten largest account for approximately 1% of the sample.

A word on this clone: Its antigen is unknown. The input lacks base qualities; no much larger clone sits a single base away.

Rearrangement joined TRBV3-1 (or the pseudogene TRBV3-2) to TRBJ2-7, with 11 central nucleotides matching TRBD2. The TCR was taken from a woman aged 25 to 39 who had been exposed to COVID-19. Sequencing was carried out using PBMCs or T cells enriched from blood (not recorded which). The CDR3 protein sequence reads: CASSQTLAGGSYEQYF. The DNA sequence is as follows: TGTGCCAGCAGTCAGACTCTAGCGGGAGGTTCCTACGAGCAGTACTTC.